Each of the 13 T cell receptor beta chains below was sequenced from the same sample in a study of blood T cells in healthy people across ages. A sample-barcoded 5' primer and a J-beta primer mix were used in a second PCR of roughly 7 to 11 cycles. TCRdb used MiXCR to reprocess the 5' RACE reads, holding one entry per CDR3 protein. The table records under 850,000 distinct CDR3 sequences, about 36% of them present only once. Sequenced: blood. The receptor set was obtained from a man in his late teens or twenties in good health.

At least ten counts were recorded for this clonotype. CDR3 protein: CASSLDRISNEQFF. CDR3 nucleotide sequence: TGCGCCAGCAGCTTGGACAGGATTAGCAATGAGCAGTTCTTC. The chain links TRBV5-1 to TRBJ2-1; tentative D call: TRBD1 (5 bases). The CDR3 sequence is 14 residues long. Trimming took off 0 bases at V and 6 bases at J, with 10 bases between the two ends. CDR1 and CDR2 from the germline V gene are SGHRS and YFSETQ. Full variable domain (outside the CDR3, taken from reference TRBV5-1 and TRBJ2-1): KAGVTQTPRYLIKTRGQQVTLSCSPISGHRSVSWYQQTPGQGLQFLFEYFSETQRNKGNFPGRFSGRQFSNSRSEMNVSTLELGDSALYLCASSLDRISNEQFFGPGTRLTVL.

The V gene is TRBV4-3, the J gene TRBJ1-1; D is ambiguous. The CDR3 spans 15 residues. Germline CDR1 LGHNA, CDR2 YSLEER. The ends were cut back, 2 bases at V and 2 bases at J, with 12 bases in the middle. The CDR3: CASSQRYEGNTEAFF. DNA of the CDR3: TGCGCCAGCAGCCAAAGATACGAGGGCAACACTGAAGCTTTCTTT.

This clonotype was counted a few times. J is TRBJ1-3 and V is TRBV5-5; 9 bases line up with TRBD1. V shed 4 bases and J 4 bases; nucleotides not matched to a gene: 6. The CDR3 loop spans 15 amino acids. Germline loops: CDR1 SGHKS, CDR2 YYEKEE (reference sequence). As DNA, the CDR3 is TGTGCCAGCAGCCGGGACAGGGAGTCCGGAAACACCATATATTTT. This encodes CASSRDRESGNTIYF.

The chain couples TRBV6-6 to TRBJ1-2; TRBD1 is a possible D gene (5 bases). This CDR3 spans 13 amino acids. V was clipped by 6 bases and J by 8 bases, with 16 bases between them. CDR1 and CDR2 (germline): MNHNY, SVGAGI (reference sequence). CDR3: CASRKDMPLGYTF. For the CDR3, the DNA is TGTGCCAGCAGGAAGGACATGCCCCTCGGCTACACCTTC.

This clonotype was counted many times. The chain couples TRBV12-3 or TRBV12-4 to TRBJ2-3, with TRBD1 matching 7 bases. J gave up 3 bases and V 5 bases, and 5 bases lay outside the gene matches. This CDR3 is 14 amino acids long. CDR3 sequence reads: CASSTRQGTDTQYF. CDR3 nucleotides: TGTGCCAGCAGTACTCGACAGGGTACAGATACGCAGTATTTT.

This clonotype was detected only a few times. The genes are TRBV20-1 and TRBJ2-1, with 11 bases aligning to TRBD2. Germline V gene lookup returns CDR1 DFQATT and CDR2 SNEGSKA (reference sequence). Trimming cost V 1 base and J 8 bases; bases outside gene matches: 13. This CDR3 region has 17 residues. The CDR3 loop reads CSARGLAGGWRGDEQFF. In nucleotides, the CDR3 is TGCAGTGCTAGAGGTCTAGCGGGGGGATGGCGTGGAGATGAGCAGTTCTTC.

This chain links TRBV19 with TRBJ2-1; D may correspond to TRBD1 or TRBD2 (5 bases each). Trimming pared 6 bases from V and 8 bases from J, leaving 17 bases between. The CDR3 extends over 14 amino acids. The germline V gene has CDR1 LNHDA and CDR2 SQIVND (reference sequence). The CDR3 loop reads CASSLGRRGDEQFF. DNA for the CDR3: TGTGCCAGTAGCTTGGGACGCCGCGGTGATGAGCAGTTCTTC.

Points on this clonotype: A junction boundary mismatches the germline segment, possibly from a read error. The V gene is TRBV27, the J gene TRBJ2-1; the match to TRBD1 covers 7 bases. This CDR3 region has 15 residues. In germline, CDR1 is MNHEY, CDR2 SMNVEV (reference sequence). The CDR3 sequence: CASSSTGSSCNEQFF. The DNA of the CDR3 is TGTGCCAGCAGTTCGACAGGGAGCTCCTGCAATGAGCAGTTCTTC.

This clonotype showed up just a few times. One base away lies a much larger clone, so this may be a sequencing read error. The V and J genes are TRBV7-2 and TRBJ2-7; no firm D call. CDR1 and CDR2 (germline): SGHTA, FQGNSA. The V and J ends lost 3 bases and 9 bases respectively, with 12 bases between them. The length of the CDR3 is 12 residues. CDR3 region: CASSFNSATQYF. CDR3 DNA sequence: TGTGCCAGCAGCTTTAACAGCGCAACGCAGTACTTC.

The rearrangement uses TRBV27 and TRBJ1-1; D gene unclear. The V end was cut by 5 bases, the J end by 2 bases, with 9 bases between. Germline loops: CDR1 MNHEY, CDR2 SMNVEV (reference sequence). This CDR3 has 13 amino acids. Here the CDR3 reads CASSVSANTEAFF. Written as DNA, the CDR3 is TGTGCCAGCAGTGTTTCGGCAAACACTGAAGCTTTCTTT.

Remarks on this clonotype: This may be a read error, as it is one base from a much larger clone. This chain's CDR3 is CASSLGFGGLINEQFF. The CDR3 nucleotides read TGTGCCAGCAGCTTAGGCTTCGGGGGACTTATTAATGAGCAGTTCTTC. The V and J genes are TRBV11-2 and TRBJ2-1, with a possible D match to TRBD2 (6 bases). This CDR3 has 16 residues. V shed 1 base and J shed 7 bases, with 17 bases lying between them. CDR1 is SGHAT and CDR2 is FQNNGV in the germline V gene.

This clonotype came up a few times. The genes are TRBV20-1 and TRBJ2-7; 12 nucleotides agree with TRBD2. V gave up 1 base and J gave up 10 bases; unmatched junction bases: 8. The CDR3 consists of 14 residues. Germline assignment: CDR1 DFQATT and CDR2 SNEGSKA (reference sequence). CDR3 coding DNA: TGCAGTGCTAGAGGAAGGCGACTAGCGGGGGAACAGTACTTC. Amino acid sequence: CSARGRRLAGEQYF.

This clonotype was picked up a small number of times. The V and J genes are TRBV7-6 and TRBJ2-7, with D perhaps TRBD2 (6 bases). V lost 4 bases and J 7 bases, leaving 11 bases between the germline ends. Per the germline V gene, CDR1 is SGHVS and CDR2 is FNYEAQ. The CDR3 is 12 residues long. This chain's CDR3 is CASSSDGGEQYF. Here the CDR3 DNA reads TGTGCCAGCAGCTCCGACGGGGGTGAGCAGTACTTC.